This TCR beta chain was captured in a study of post-analysis software for immune sequencing data. On the study more broadly: The patients showed relapsing-remitting, secondary progressive and progressive-relapsing multiple sclerosis courses.

V lost 1 base, J lost 8 bases, and 9 bases lay in between. CDR1 and CDR2 from the germline V gene are SEHNR and FQNEAQ (reference sequence). The CDR3 contains 14 residues. As for this clonotype: The antigen remains unidentified.

Presence of unique molecular identifiers characterized the TCR beta cDNA libraries. Out of roughly 0.85 to 11 million T cells, 480,000 or so cDNA molecules were generated. MiXCR, run by TCRdb on the PCR reads, gives a single entry per CDR3 protein. Found here are 600,000 to 750,000 distinct CDR3 sequences, 55% to 60% of them singletons; the top ten hold around 11%. Whole-study results and caveats: Included in a set of five TRBV segments more frequent in patients than controls were TRBV5-6, TRBV5-1 and TRBV20-1. Samples from one preparation batch, clustered by F measure, grouped strongly together. Controls' normalized Chao1 diversity significantly exceeded that of multiple sclerosis patients.

The rearrangement uses TRBV7-9 and TRBJ1-6, with D hard to call. The TCR sequence derives from a girl aged 2 to 9 with multiple sclerosis. Sequencing was done on a sample of blood. The CDR3 loop reads CASSLEIGDSPLHF. The CDR3 nucleotides are TGTGCCAGCAGCTTAGAAATCGGGGATTCACCCCTCCACTTT.